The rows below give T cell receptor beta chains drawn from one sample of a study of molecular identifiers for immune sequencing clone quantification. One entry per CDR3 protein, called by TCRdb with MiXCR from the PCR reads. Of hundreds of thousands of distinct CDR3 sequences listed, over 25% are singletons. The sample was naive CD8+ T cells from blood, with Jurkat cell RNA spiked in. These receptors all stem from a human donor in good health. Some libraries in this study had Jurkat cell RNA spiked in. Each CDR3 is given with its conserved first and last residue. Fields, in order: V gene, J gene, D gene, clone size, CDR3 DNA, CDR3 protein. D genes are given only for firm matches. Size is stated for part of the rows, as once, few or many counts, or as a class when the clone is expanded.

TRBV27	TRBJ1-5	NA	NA	TGTGCCAGCAGTCACGAGAAGGTGAGCAATCAGCCCCAGCATTTT	CASSHEKVSNQPQHF
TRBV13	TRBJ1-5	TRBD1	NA	TGTGCCAGCAGCTCGAGAGACAGGGACGGCAATCAGCCCCAGCATTTT	CASSSRDRDGNQPQHF
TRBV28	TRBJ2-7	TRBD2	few	TGTGCCATCGCTAGCGGAAGCTCCTACGGGCAGTACTTC	CAIASGSSYGQYF
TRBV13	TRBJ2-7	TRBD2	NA	TGTGCCAGCAGCAAACTAGCGGGGGGATACTACGAGCAGTACTTC	CASSKLAGGYYEQYF
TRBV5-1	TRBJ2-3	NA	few	TGCGCCAGCAGCCACACCATAGCGCTCGGCACAGATACGCAGTATTTT	CASSHTIALGTDTQYF
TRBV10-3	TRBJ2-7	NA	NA	TGTGCCATCAGTGAGCGAGGGGAAACGTACTTC	CAISERGETYF
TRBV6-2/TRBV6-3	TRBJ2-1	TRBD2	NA	TGTGCCAGCAGTTACTTCAGGGCTAGCGGGAATGAGCAGTTCTTC	CASSYFRASGNEQFF
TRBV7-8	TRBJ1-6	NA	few	TGTGCCAGCAGCTTAAGTGTAGGGGATGGTTCACCCCTCCACTTT	CASSLSVGDGSPLHF
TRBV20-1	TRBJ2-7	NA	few	TGCAGTGCTATTGGCCCGGACACGAGTGGTGAGCAGTACTTC	CSAIGPDTSGEQYF
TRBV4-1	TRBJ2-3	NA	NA	TGCGCCAGCAGCCAGGTGGTGAGCACAGATACGCAGTATTTT	CASSQVVSTDTQYF
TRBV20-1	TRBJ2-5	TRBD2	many	TGCAGTGCTGAGACTAGCGGGGGCACCCAAGAGACCCAGTACTTC	CSAETSGGTQETQYF
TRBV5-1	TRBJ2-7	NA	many	TGCGCCAGCAGCTTGGATTCAACAGGGTACGAGCAGTACTTC	CASSLDSTGYEQYF
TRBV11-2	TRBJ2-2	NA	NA	TGTGCCAGCAGCTTTGGGGTGATCGGGGAGCTGTTTTTT	CASSFGVIGELFF
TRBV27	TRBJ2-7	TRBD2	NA	TGTGCCAGCAGTTTAGGGGGGGAATTCTACGAGCAGTACTTC	CASSLGGEFYEQYF
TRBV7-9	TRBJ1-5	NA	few	TGTGCCAGCAGCTTAGGGGGGGGCCCGAGACAGCCCCAGCATTTT	CASSLGGGPRQPQHF
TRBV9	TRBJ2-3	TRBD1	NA	TGTGCCAGCAGCGCGGGACAGCTCACAGATACGCAGTATTTT	CASSAGQLTDTQYF
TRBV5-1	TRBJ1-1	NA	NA	TGCGCCAGCAGCTTGCAGGGTTCAGGGGACACTGAAGCTTTCTTT	CASSLQGSGDTEAFF
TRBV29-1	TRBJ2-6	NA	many	TGCAGCGTCCTTCTAGCGCTCGTCTCTGGGGCCAACGTCCTGACTTTC	CSVLLALVSGANVLTF
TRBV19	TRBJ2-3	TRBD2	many	TGTGCCAGCAGCAAGACTAGCGGGGGCACAGATACGCAGTATTTT	CASSKTSGGTDTQYF
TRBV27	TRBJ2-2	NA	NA	TGTGCCAGCAGTTTAGGCTCAGGGGAACCCGGGGAGCTGTTTTTT	CASSLGSGEPGELFF
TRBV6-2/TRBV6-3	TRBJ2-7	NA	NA	TGTGCCAGCAGCAAAGACCTCGACGAGCAGTACTTC	CASSKDLDEQYF
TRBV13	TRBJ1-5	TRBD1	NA	TGTGCCAGCAGCATCCGGACAGGGGGCGGTAGGCCCCAGCATTTT	CASSIRTGGGRPQHF
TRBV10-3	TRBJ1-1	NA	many	TGTGCCACAAATCAGGGCACTGAAGCTTTCTTT	CATNQGTEAFF
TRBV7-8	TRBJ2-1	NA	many	TGTGCCAGCAGCTTAGCGATTTCCACTAGCTCCGTTGAGCAGTTCTTC	CASSLAISTSSVEQFF
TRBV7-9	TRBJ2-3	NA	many	TGTGCCAGCACCGAAGATGGCAGGTTCACAGATACGCAGTATTTT	CASTEDGRFTDTQYF
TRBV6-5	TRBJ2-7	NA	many	TGTGCCAGACCCCTGGGGGATAACTACGAGCAGTACTTC	CARPLGDNYEQYF
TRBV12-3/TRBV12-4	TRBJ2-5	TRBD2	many	TGTGCCAGCAGTTTAACGGCGGGGGGTAAGACCCAGTACTTC	CASSLTAGGKTQYF
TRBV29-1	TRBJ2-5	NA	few	TGCAGCGTTGAGGGGCGGGGAGGTCTGGAGACCCAGTACTTC	CSVEGRGGLETQYF
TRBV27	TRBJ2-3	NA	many	TGTGCCAGCAGTCCCCAGGGGGGGCAGCTTAGCACAGATACGCAGTATTTT	CASSPQGGQLSTDTQYF
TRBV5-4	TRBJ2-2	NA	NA	TGTGCCAGCAGCGCGGGACTGACTACGAACACCGGGGAGCTGTTTTTT	CASSAGLTTNTGELFF
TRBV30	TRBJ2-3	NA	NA	TGTGCCTGGACCGCGGCGGGGGCCACAGATACGCAGTATTTT	CAWTAAGATDTQYF
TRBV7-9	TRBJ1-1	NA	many	TGTGCCAGCAGCGATATCTTGGACACTGAAGCTTTCTTT	CASSDILDTEAFF
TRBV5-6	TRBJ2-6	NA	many	TGTGCCAGCAGCTTGGCAGCAAGTTCTGCCCAATATGGGGCCAACGTCCTGACTTTC	CASSLAASSAQYGANVLTF
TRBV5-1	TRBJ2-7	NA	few	TGCGCCAGCAGCTGGGGGAAGACAGCCCCCTACGAGCAGTACTTC	CASSWGKTAPYEQYF
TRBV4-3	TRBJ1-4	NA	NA	TGCGCCAGCAGCCAAGTCTGGGCAGGGGTGATTGAAAAACTGTTTTTT	CASSQVWAGVIEKLFF
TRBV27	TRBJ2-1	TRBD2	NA	TGTGCCAGCAGTTCCAGGACTAGCTCGAAAACCTACAATGAGCAGATCTTC	CASSSRTSSKTYNEQIF
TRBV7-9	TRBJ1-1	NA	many	TGTGCCAGCGGGCCGTTGTTGAACACTGAAGCTTTCTTT	CASGPLLNTEAFF
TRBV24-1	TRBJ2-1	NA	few	TGTGCCACCAGGGACTCCTACAATGAGCAGTTCTTC	CATRDSYNEQFF
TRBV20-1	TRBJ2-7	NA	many	TGCAGTGCTAGACCCCGCGACTACGCCGAGCAGTACTTC	CSARPRDYAEQYF
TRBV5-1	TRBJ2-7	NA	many	TGCGCCAGCAGCTTGGAAGACTACTACGAGCAGTACTTC	CASSLEDYYEQYF
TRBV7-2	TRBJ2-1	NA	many	TGTGCCAGCAGCCTGATCTCCGATGAGCAGTTCTTC	CASSLISDEQFF
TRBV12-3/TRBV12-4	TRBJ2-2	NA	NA	TGTGCCAGCAGCCTTCTAAGACAAATATTGAACACCGGGGAGCTGTTTTTT	CASSLLRQILNTGELFF
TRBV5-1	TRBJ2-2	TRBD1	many	TGCGCCAGCAGCTGGCAGGGGGAGTACACCGGGGAGCTGTTTTTT	CASSWQGEYTGELFF
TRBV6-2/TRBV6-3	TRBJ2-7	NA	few	TGTGCCAGCAGTCCTTTTGACAGTTACGAGCAGTACTTC	CASSPFDSYEQYF
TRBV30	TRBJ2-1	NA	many	TGTGCCTGGACGCCCGACTCCTACAATGAGCAGTTCTTC	CAWTPDSYNEQFF
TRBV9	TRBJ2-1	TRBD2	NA	TGTGCCAGCAGCGTAAGCGGGGGGGCGGATGAGCAGTTCTTC	CASSVSGGADEQFF
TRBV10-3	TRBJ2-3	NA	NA	TGTGCCATTTACCAAGACCAGACAGATACGCAGTATTTT	CAIYQDQTDTQYF
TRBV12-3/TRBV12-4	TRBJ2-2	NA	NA	TGTGCCAGCAGTTGGTCGGGGGATCAGACCGGGGAGCTGTTTTTT	CASSWSGDQTGELFF
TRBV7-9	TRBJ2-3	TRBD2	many	TGTGCCAGCAGCCCGGCCGCCTTAGCGGGATTGGCAGATACGCAGTATTTT	CASSPAALAGLADTQYF
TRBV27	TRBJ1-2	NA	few	TGTGCCAGCAGTTTAGGGGGGCCTAACTATGGCTACACCTTC	CASSLGGPNYGYTF
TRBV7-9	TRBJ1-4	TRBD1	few	TGTGCCAGCAGCTCCATGCGACAGGGGCGTTACGAAAAACTGTTTTTT	CASSSMRQGRYEKLFF